The clone carrying this T cell receptor beta chain was observed at least ten times. Germline CDR1 is SEHNR and CDR2 is FQNEAQ (reference sequence). The CDR3 consists of 14 residues. V lost 5 bases, J lost 3 bases, and 5 bases stayed unmatched. TCRdb independently ran MiXCR on the 5' RACE reads; one entry per CDR3 protein. The sample consists of about 430,000 distinct CDR3 sequences, roughly 20% of them appearing once. The sample is drawn from a study of T cells after yellow fever vaccination. The receptor's source is a man aged 18-30 years who received the YFV17D yellow fever vaccine. This sample comprised PBMCs, obtained before the yellow fever booster vaccination. The chain carries TRBV7-9 and TRBJ2-5; 8 bases line up with TRBD2. The DNA for the CDR3 is TGTGCCAGCAGCCAGAGCGGGGGTGAAGAGACCCAGTACTTC. This gives the protein CASSQSGGEETQYF.